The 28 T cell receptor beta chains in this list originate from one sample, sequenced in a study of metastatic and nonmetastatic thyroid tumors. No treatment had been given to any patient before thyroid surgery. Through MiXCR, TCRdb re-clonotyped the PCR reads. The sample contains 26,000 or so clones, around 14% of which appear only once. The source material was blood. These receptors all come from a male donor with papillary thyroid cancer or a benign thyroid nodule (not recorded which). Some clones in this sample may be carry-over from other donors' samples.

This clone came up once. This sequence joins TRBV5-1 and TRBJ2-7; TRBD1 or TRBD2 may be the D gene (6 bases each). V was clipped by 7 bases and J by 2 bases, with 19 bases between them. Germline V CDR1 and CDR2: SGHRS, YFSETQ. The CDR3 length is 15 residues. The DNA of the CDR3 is TGCGCCAGCCGCCCGGGGCCAGGGGAGGCCTACGAGCAGTACTTC. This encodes CASRPGPGEAYEQYF.

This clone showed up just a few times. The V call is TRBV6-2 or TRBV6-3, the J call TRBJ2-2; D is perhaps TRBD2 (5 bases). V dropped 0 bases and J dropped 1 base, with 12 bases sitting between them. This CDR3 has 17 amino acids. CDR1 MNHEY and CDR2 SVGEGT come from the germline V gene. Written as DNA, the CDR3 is TGTGCCAGCAGTTACTCCTCGGGGTGGAAGAACACCGGGGAGCTGTTTTTT. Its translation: CASSYSSGWKNTGELFF.

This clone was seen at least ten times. CDR3 nucleotides: TGTGCCACCAGCGGCGGTACCGGGGGCCTGTCCCAGCCCCAGCATTTT. Translating gives CATSGGTGGLSQPQHF. The rearrangement uses TRBV15 and TRBJ1-5; weak D call: TRBD1 (6 bases). CDR1 is LNHNV, CDR2 YYDKDF, per germline (reference sequence). The CDR3 extends over 16 amino acids. Trimming stripped 5 bases from V and 7 bases from J, with 21 bases between.

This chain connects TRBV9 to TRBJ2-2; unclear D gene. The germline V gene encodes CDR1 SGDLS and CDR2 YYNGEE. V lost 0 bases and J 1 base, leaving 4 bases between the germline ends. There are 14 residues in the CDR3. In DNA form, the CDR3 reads TGTGCCAGCAGCGTAGTAGGGAACACCGGGGAGCTGTTTTTT. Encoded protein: CASSVVGNTGELFF.

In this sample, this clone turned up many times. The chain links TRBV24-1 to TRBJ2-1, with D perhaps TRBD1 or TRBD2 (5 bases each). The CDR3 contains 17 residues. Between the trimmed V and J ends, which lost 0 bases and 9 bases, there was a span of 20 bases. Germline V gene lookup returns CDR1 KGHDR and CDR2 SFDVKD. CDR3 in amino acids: CATSDLYSGGRASEQFF. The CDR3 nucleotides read TGTGCCACCAGTGATTTGTACTCTGGGGGAAGGGCTAGTGAGCAGTTCTTC.

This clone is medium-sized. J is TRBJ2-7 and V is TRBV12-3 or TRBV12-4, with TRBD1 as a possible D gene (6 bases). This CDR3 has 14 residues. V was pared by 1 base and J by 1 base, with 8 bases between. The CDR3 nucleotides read TGTGCCAGCAGTTTAGGGGACACTTCCTACGAGCAGTACTTC. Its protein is CASSLGDTSYEQYF.

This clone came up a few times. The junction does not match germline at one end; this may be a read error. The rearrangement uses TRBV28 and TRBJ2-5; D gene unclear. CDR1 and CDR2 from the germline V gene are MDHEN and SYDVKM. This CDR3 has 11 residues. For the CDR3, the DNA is TGTGCCAGCTGGGGTCAAGAGGCCCAGTACTTC. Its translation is CASWGQEAQYF.

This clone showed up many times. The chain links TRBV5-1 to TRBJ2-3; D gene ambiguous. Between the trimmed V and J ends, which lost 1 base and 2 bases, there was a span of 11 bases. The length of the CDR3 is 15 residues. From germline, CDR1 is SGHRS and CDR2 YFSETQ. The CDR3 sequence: CASSLNGPNTDTQYF. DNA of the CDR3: TGCGCCAGCAGCTTGAACGGGCCAAACACAGATACGCAGTATTTT. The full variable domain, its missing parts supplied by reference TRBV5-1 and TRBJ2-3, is KAGVTQTPRYLIKTRGQQVTLSCSPISGHRSVSWYQQTPGQGLQFLFEYFSETQRNKGNFPGRFSGRQFSNSRSEMNVSTLELGDSALYLCASSLNGPNTDTQYFGPGTRLTVL.

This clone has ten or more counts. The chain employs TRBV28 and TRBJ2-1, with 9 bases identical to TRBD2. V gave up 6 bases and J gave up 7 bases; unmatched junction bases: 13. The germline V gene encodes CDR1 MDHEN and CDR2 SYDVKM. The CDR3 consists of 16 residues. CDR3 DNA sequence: TGTGCCAGCAGCCCCACACTAGCGGGCCTTGGGAATGAGCAGTTCTTC. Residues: CASSPTLAGLGNEQFF.

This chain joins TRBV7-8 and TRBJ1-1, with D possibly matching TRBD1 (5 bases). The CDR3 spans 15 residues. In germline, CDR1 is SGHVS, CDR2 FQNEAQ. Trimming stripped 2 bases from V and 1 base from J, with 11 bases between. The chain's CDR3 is CASSLRQRPNTEAFF. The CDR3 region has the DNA TGTGCCAGCAGCTTAAGACAGCGCCCGAACACTGAAGCTTTCTTT.

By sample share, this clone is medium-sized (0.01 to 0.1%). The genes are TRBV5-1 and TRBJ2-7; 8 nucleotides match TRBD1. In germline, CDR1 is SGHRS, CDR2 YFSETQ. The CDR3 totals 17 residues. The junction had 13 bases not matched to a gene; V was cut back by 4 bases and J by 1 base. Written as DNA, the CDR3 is TGCGCCAGCAGCCGATTTCAGGGGGCTGCAGAATCCTACGAGCAGTACTTC. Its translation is CASSRFQGAAESYEQYF. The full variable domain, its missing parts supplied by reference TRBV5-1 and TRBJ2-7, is KAGVTQTPRYLIKTRGQQVTLSCSPISGHRSVSWYQQTPGQGLQFLFEYFSETQRNKGNFPGRFSGRQFSNSRSEMNVSTLELGDSALYLCASSRFQGAAESYEQYFGPGTRLTVT.

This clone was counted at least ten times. Written as DNA, the CDR3 is TGTGCCATCCGACTAGCGGGGGGTTTAACCGGGGAGCTGTTTTTT. This translates into CAIRLAGGLTGELFF. This sequence joins TRBV10-3 and TRBJ2-2, with 13 bases identical to TRBD2. The CDR3 contains 15 residues. Germline values: CDR1 ENHRY, CDR2 SYGVKD. After removal of 8 bases from V and 5 bases from J, the junction contained 5 bases not matched to a gene.

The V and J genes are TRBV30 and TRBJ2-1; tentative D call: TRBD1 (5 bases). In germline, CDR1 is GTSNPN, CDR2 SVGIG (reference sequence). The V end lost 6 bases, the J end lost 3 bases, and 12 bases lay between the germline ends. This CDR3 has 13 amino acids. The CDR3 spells CACDLDSYNEQFF. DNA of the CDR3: TGTGCCTGTGACCTCGACAGCTACAATGAGCAGTTCTTC.

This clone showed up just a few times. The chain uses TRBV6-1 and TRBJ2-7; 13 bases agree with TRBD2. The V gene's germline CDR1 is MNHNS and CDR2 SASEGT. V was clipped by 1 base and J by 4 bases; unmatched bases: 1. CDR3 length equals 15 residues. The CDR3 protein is CASSEGTSGSYEQYF. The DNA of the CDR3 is TGTGCCAGCAGTGAAGGGACTAGCGGGAGTTACGAGCAGTACTTC.

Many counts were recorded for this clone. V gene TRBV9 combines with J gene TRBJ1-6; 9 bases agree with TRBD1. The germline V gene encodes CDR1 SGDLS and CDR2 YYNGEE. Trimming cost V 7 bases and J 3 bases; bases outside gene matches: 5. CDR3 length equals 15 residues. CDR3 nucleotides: TGTGCCAGCGCGACAGGGGGGAACTATAATTCACCCCTCCACTTT. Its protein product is CASATGGNYNSPLHF.

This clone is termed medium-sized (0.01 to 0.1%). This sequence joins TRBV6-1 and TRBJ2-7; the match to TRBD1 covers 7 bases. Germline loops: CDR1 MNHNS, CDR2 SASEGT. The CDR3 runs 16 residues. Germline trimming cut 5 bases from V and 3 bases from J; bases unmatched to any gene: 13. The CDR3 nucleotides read TGTGCCAGCAGTTTGACTACCGGGACAGCCCTCTACGAGCAGTACTTC. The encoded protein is CASSLTTGTALYEQYF.

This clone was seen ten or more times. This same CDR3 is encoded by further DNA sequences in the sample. The CDR3 coding sequence is TGTGCCAGCAGCTTAGGAGCGACCGGGGAGCTGTTTTTT. Amino acids: CASSLGATGELFF. The J gene is TRBJ2-2, the V gene TRBV7-9; D gene uncertain. V lost 1 base and J 5 bases, leaving 5 bases between the germline ends. Germline loops: CDR1 SEHNR, CDR2 FQNEAQ (reference sequence). This CDR3 contains 13 residues.

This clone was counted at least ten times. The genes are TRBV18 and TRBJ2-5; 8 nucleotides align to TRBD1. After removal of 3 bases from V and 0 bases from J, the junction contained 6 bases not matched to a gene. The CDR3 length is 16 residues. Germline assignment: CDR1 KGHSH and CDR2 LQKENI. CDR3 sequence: CASSPPTGQDQETQYF. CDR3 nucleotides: TGTGCCAGCTCACCGCCTACGGGACAGGACCAAGAGACCCAGTACTTC.

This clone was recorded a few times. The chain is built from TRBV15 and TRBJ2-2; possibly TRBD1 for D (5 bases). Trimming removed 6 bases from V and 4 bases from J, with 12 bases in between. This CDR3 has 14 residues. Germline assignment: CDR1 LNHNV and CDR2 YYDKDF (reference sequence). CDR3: CATSATEITGELFF. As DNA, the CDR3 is TGTGCCACCAGTGCGACAGAGATCACCGGGGAGCTGTTTTTT. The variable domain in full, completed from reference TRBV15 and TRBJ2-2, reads DAMVIQNPRYQVTQFGKPVTLSCSQTLNHNVMYWYQQKSSQAPKLLFHYYDKDFNNEADTPDNFQSRRPNTSFCFLDIRSPGLGDTAMYLCATSATEITGELFFGEGSRLTVL.

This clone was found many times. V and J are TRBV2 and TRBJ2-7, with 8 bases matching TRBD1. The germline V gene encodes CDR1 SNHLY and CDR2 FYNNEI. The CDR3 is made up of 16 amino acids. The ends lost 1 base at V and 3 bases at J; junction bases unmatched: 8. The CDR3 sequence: CASSEVSQQGGYEQYF. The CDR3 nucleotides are TGTGCCAGCAGTGAAGTCAGCCAACAGGGGGGCTACGAGCAGTACTTC.

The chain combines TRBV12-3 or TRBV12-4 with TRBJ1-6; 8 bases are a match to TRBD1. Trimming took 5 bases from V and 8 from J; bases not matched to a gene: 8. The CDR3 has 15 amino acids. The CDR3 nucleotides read TGTGCCAGCAGTATAGGACAGGGCACTTATTCACCCCTCCACTTT. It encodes CASSIGQGTYSPLHF.

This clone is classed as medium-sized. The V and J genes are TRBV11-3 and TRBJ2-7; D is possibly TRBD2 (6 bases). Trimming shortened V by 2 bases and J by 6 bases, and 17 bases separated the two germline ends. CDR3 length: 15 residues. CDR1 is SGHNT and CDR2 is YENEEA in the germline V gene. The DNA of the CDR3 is TGTGCCAGCAGCTTATTCCGAGGCGGGGCCTCCGAGCAGTACTTC. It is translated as CASSLFRGGASEQYF.

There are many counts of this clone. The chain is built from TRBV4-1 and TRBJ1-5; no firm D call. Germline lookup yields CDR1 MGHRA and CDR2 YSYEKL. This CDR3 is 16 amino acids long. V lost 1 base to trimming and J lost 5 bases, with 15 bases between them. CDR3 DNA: TGCGCCAGCAGCCAAGGGTTTGCGTACGGGGATCAGCCCCAGCATTTT. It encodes CASSQGFAYGDQPQHF.

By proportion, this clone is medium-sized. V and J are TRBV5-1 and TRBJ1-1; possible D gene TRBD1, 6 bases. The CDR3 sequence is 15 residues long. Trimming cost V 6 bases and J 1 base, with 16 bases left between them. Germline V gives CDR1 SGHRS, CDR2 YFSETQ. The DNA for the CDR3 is TGCGCCAGCACCATCTTTGACAGGTCGAACACTGAAGCTTTCTTT. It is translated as CASTIFDRSNTEAFF.

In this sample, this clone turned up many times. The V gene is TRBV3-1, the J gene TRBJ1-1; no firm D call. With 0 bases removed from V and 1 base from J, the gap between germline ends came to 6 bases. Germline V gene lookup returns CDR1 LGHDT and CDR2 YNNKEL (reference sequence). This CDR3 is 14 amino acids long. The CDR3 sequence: CASSQETGNTEAFF. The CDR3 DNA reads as TGTGCCAGCAGCCAAGAAACCGGGAACACTGAAGCTTTCTTT.

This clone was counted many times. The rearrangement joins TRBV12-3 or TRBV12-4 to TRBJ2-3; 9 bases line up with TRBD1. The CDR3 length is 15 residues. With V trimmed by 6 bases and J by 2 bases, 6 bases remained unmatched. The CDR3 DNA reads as TGTGCCAGCAGCTACGGACAGGGGTACACAGATACGCAGTATTTT. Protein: CASSYGQGYTDTQYF.

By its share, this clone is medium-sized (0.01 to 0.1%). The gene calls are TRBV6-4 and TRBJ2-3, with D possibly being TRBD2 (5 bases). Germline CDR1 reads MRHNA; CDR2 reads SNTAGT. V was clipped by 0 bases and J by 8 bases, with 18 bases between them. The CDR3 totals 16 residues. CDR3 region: CASSDSGGAGSGTQYF. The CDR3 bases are TGTGCCAGCAGTGACTCTGGTGGCGCGGGCTCTGGTACGCAGTATTTT.

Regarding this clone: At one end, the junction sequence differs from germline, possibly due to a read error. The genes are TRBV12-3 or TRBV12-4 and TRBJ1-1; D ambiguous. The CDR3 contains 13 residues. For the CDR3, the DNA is TGTGTCAGCAAAGTACTGGGCAACACTGAAGCTTTCTTT. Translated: CVSKVLGNTEAFF.